One TCR beta chain is described in this entry. Its antigen is still unknown. This entry comes from a study of cytomegalovirus exposure and HLA in healthy donors. Study conclusions and caveats: Analyses of presence and absence presupposed an approximately uniform sequencing depth across donors. Sequencing probably produced one cluster of sequence variants that were highly shared. By HLA locus, TCR association rates varied in a later analysis, with DRB1 showing the most and HLA-C the fewest.

The germline V gene encodes CDR1 SGHVS and CDR2 FNYEAQ. V was pared by 4 bases and J by 6 bases, with 14 bases of the junction left unmatched. The CDR3 extends over 17 amino acids. 13 Jbeta primers and 60 Vbeta primers were used for the PCR. In the original analysis: It was a later analysis that counted about 80 million unique TCR beta chains, of which around 11 million were shared. The assay was immunoSEQ multiplex PCR, and TCRdb's table has in-frame clones only and misses some. V and J calls and clone size are as listed in that table; D and trimming were resolved from the DNA. The top ten hold 7.4% of the sample, which has about 89,000 clones, 85% seen once.

Sequenced material: PBMCs. The chain links TRBV7-6 to TRBJ2-1; 8 bases agree with TRBD2. This receptor was obtained from a man aged 40-49 years in good health and CMV-seropositive. Here the CDR3 reads CASSSRFGGRPTNEQFF. Here the CDR3 DNA reads TGTGCCAGCAGCTCCCGTTTTGGCGGGAGGCCGACCAATGAGCAGTTCTTC.